Listed here are 17 T cell receptor beta chains from one sample, sequenced in a study of identical twins. Using its own MiXCR run on the 5' RACE reads, TCRdb lists one record per CDR3 protein. The sample lists around 670,000 distinct CDR3 sequences, roughly 6% seen once, with 1.5% to 2% in the top ten. Sequencing was performed on naive T cells sorted from blood. Source of these receptors: a man aged 18 to 29 in good health.

This clonotype appeared many times. This chain joins TRBV12-3 or TRBV12-4 and TRBJ1-5; 9 bases are a match to TRBD1. The CDR3 extends over 15 amino acids. The V segment lost 5 bases and the J segment 6 bases; nucleotides outside the gene matches: 8. The CDR3 DNA sequence: TGTGCCAGCAGTCCACCGGGACAGGGCCGTCAGCCCCAGCATTTT. It yields the protein CASSPPGQGRQPQHF.

The sample holds a few counts of this clonotype. The CDR3 nucleotides read TGTGCCAGCAGCCAAGATAAACGAAACACCATATATTTT. Translated, it gives CASSQDKRNTIYF. The chain uses TRBV3-1 and TRBJ1-3; no clear D gene. The CDR3 has 13 amino acids. CDR1 and CDR2 (germline): LGHDT, YNNKEL (reference sequence). Trimming stripped 0 bases from V and 5 bases from J, with 5 bases between.

This clonotype was picked up many times. The rearrangement links TRBV29-1 to TRBJ1-4; D remains unclear. Germline loops: CDR1 SQVTM, CDR2 ANQGSEA. This CDR3 region has 11 residues. V was clipped by 7 bases and J by 10 bases, with 13 bases between them. CDR3: CSAADDGKLFF. CDR3 bases: TGCAGCGCGGCCGACGACGGAAAACTGTTTTTT.

This clonotype was detected only a few times. The chain couples TRBV19 to TRBJ2-2; D gene uncertain. The V end lost 7 bases, the J end lost 5 bases, and 5 bases lay between the germline ends. This CDR3 contains 11 residues. Looked up from germline, CDR1 is LNHDA and CDR2 is SQIVND (reference sequence). DNA of the CDR3: TGTGCCAGTACGCAGACCGGGGAGCTGTTTTTT. Amino acids: CASTQTGELFF. Based on the CDR3 plus reference TRBV19 and TRBJ2-2, the full variable domain is DGGITQSPKYLFRKEGQNVTLSCEQNLNHDAMYWYRQDPGQGLRLIYYSQIVNDFQKGDIAEGYSVSREKKESFPLTVTSAQKNPTAFYLCASTQTGELFFGEGSRLTVL.

With respect to this clonotype: This may come from a read error, since a much larger clone is one base off. The rearrangement links TRBV13 to TRBJ2-5; D is tentatively TRBD1 or TRBD2 (7 bases each). CDR1 is PRHDT, CDR2 FYEKMQ, per germline (reference sequence). CDR3 length equals 14 residues. V was pared by 6 bases and J by 4 bases, with 15 bases between. The CDR3 sequence is CASRAGTVLETQYF. DNA for the CDR3: TGTGCCAGCAGAGCGGGGACAGTGTTAGAGACCCAGTACTTC.

There are many counts of this clonotype. This chain links TRBV5-5 with TRBJ2-3, with TRBD2 matching 9 bases. The V gene's germline CDR1 is SGHKS and CDR2 YYEKEE (reference sequence). The trim removed 7 bases at V and 5 bases at J, leaving 17 bases unmatched. This CDR3 region has 17 residues. The CDR3 DNA is TGTGCCAGCCGAGAACGGGTTAGCGGGAGCATTGGAGATACGCAGTATTTT. Translation: CASRERVSGSIGDTQYF.

This clonotype was picked up a small number of times. The chain carries TRBV20-1 and TRBJ2-3, with 12 bases matching TRBD2. The germline V gene encodes CDR1 DFQATT and CDR2 SNEGSKA (reference sequence). Unmatched junction bases numbered 11, after V lost 5 bases and J lost 2 bases. This CDR3 is built from 17 residues. In nucleotides, the CDR3 is TGCAGTGCTCACGGACTAGCGGGGACCCTAGTCACAGATACGCAGTATTTT. It specifies CSAHGLAGTLVTDTQYF.

This clonotype was observed a few times. J is TRBJ2-1 and V is TRBV7-9, with TRBD2 as a possible D gene (6 bases). The CDR3 is made up of 16 amino acids. V shed 1 base and J shed 7 bases, with 17 bases lying between them. In germline, CDR1 is SEHNR, CDR2 FQNEAQ (reference sequence). CDR3 nucleotides: TGTGCCAGCAGCTTAGGACGGGGGTCCTCTAGGAATGAGCAGTTCTTC. Amino acid sequence: CASSLGRGSSRNEQFF.

This clonotype appeared many times. This chain joins TRBV12-3 or TRBV12-4 and TRBJ1-2; D remains unclear. The CDR3 spans 15 residues. V lost 6 bases, J lost 4 bases, and 18 bases lay in between. For the CDR3, the DNA is TGTGCCAGCAGCCTTATGTCCCGCAGTAGCTATGGCTACACCTTC. Its protein product is CASSLMSRSSYGYTF.

The chain is built from TRBV6-6 and TRBJ2-5, with TRBD1 identical over 9 bases. The germline gives CDR1 MNHNY, CDR2 SVGAGI (reference sequence). The CDR3 is 12 residues long. The J segment lost 3 bases and the V segment lost 10 bases, leaving 3 bases of the junction unmatched. The CDR3 spells CAIGQGKETQYF. For the CDR3, the DNA is TGTGCCATCGGACAGGGGAAAGAGACCCAGTACTTC.

This clonotype was observed at least ten times. The chain carries TRBV29-1 and TRBJ2-7, with D perhaps TRBD2 (7 bases). Looked up from germline, CDR1 is SQVTM and CDR2 is ANQGSEA. V was cut by 7 bases and J by 7 bases, with 17 bases left in between. The CDR3 length is 12 residues. CDR3 residues: CSAGRGAGEQYF. In DNA, the CDR3 is TGCAGCGCTGGCCGGGGGGCGGGTGAGCAGTACTTC.

This clonotype came up many times. Here the CDR3 reads CASSPGRSAETQYF. CDR3 coding DNA: TGTGCCAGCAGCCCCGGTAGATCGGCGGAGACCCAGTACTTC. The chain employs TRBV6-1 and TRBJ2-5; D not resolved. The V end lost 6 bases, the J end lost 5 bases, and 16 bases lay between the germline ends. This CDR3 spans 14 amino acids. Per germline, CDR1 MNHNS and CDR2 SASEGT.

This clonotype was picked up a small number of times. This chain links TRBV30 with TRBJ1-2; 7 bases line up with TRBD1. With 5 bases clipped from V and 5 bases from J, the junction kept 23 bases outside the gene matches. The CDR3 runs to 18 residues. Germline values: CDR1 GTSNPN, CDR2 SVGIG (reference sequence). In DNA form, the CDR3 reads TGTGCCTGGGCCGGTCTTAAATATAGGACAGGATCGGAGTATGGCTACACCTTC. Translated: CAWAGLKYRTGSEYGYTF. Based on the CDR3 plus reference TRBV30 and TRBJ1-2, the full variable domain is SQTIHQWPATLVQPVGSPLSLECTVEGTSNPNLYWYRQAAGRGLQLLFYSVGIGQISSEVPQNLSASRPQDRQFILSSKKLLLSDSGFYLCAWAGLKYRTGSEYGYTFGSGTRLTVV.

In this sample, this clonotype turned up a few times. The chain uses TRBV20-1 and TRBJ2-3; D ambiguous. Germline V gene sequence: CDR1 DFQATT, CDR2 SNEGSKA (reference sequence). V was trimmed by 0 bases and J by 4 bases, leaving 5 bases between them. The CDR3 totals 12 residues. CDR3 region: CSARDPADTQYF. CDR3 DNA: TGCAGTGCTAGAGATCCGGCAGATACGCAGTATTTT.

This clonotype was observed at least ten times. The genes are TRBV27 and TRBJ1-1; D gene uncertain. The CDR3 loop spans 14 amino acids. Germline CDR1 reads MNHEY; CDR2 reads SMNVEV (reference sequence). The germline V and J ends were trimmed by 3 bases and 2 bases, with 10 bases remaining between them. Here the CDR3 DNA reads TGTGCCAGCAGTTTGACGGCAGATAACACTGAAGCTTTCTTT. Translated: CASSLTADNTEAFF.

In the case of this clonotype: A read error may be the cause here, since a much bigger clone is one base away. Here the CDR3 omits its conserved ending phenylalanine or tryptophan, so a read error is the likely source. CDR3 amino acids: CASTKIRSTEAFL. The CDR3 DNA follows: TGTGCCAGCACTAAGATTAGGTCCACTGAAGCTTTCCTT. This chain uses TRBV12-3 or TRBV12-4 with TRBJ1-1; D not certain. This CDR3 region has 13 residues. Trimming took 7 bases from V and 4 from J, leaving 13 bases between them.

This clonotype was observed a handful of times. This chain links TRBV5-1 with TRBJ2-5; D possibly corresponds to TRBD1 (6 bases). This CDR3 spans 15 amino acids. CDR1 is SGHRS, CDR2 YFSETQ, per germline. V was pared by 1 base and J by 2 bases, with 12 bases between. DNA for the CDR3: TGCGCCAGCAGCTTGAGTACAGGGTCGCAAGAGACCCAGTACTTC. The encoded protein is CASSLSTGSQETQYF.